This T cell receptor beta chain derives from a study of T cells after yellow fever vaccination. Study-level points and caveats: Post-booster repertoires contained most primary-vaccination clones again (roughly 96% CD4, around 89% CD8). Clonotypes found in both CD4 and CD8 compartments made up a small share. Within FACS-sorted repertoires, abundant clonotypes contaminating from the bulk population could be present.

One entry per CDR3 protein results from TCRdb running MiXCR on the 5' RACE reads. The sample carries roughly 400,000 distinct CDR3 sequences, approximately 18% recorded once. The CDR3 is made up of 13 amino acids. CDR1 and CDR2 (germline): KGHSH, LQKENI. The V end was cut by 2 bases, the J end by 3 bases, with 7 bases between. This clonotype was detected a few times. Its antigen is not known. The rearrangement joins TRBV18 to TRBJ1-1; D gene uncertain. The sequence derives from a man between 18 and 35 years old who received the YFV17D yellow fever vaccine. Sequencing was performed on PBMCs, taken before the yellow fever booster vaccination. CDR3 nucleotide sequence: TGTGCCAGCTCACCAATGGGAGACACTGAAGCTTTCTTT. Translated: CASSPMGDTEAFF.